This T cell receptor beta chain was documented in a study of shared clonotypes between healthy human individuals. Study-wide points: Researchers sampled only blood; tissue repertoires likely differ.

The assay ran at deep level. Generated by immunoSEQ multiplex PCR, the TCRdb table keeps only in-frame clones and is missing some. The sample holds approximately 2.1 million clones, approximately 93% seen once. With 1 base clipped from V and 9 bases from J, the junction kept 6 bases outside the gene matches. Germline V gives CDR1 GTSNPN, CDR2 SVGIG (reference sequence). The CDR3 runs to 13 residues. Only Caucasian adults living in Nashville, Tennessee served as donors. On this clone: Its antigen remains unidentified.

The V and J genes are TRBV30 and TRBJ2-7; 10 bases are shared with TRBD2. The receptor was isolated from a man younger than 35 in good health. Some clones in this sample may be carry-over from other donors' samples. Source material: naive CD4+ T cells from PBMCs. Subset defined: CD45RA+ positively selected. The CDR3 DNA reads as TGTGCCTGGAGTGGGCTAGCGGGAGTTGTGCAGTACTTC. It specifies CAWSGLAGVVQYF. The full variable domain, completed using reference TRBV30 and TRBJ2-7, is SQTIHQWPATLVQPVGSPLSLECTVEGTSNPNLYWYRQAAGRGLQLLFYSVGIGQISSEVPQNLSASRPQDRQFILSSKKLLLSDSGFYLCAWSGLAGVVQYFGPGTRLTVT.